One TCR beta chain is described in this entry. Antigen unknown. The CDR3 contains 14 residues. Per the germline V gene, CDR1 is DFQATT and CDR2 is SNEGSKA (reference sequence). With V trimmed by 0 bases and J by 3 bases, 3 bases remained unmatched. Cultured CD4+ T cell DNA was sequenced using the Oncomine TCR Beta short-read assay. TCRdb ran MiXCR on the PCR reads and lists one entry per CDR3 protein. The profile covers over 10,000 distinct CDR3 sequences, with 62% appearing a single time and about an eighth taken by the ten largest. Indicated treatment: roughly ten-day PBMC culture with coronavirus spike peptide pools or control peptides (ViraFEST assay). First, ViraFEST expanded antigen-specific T cells with peptide pools, and next it sequenced the TCRs. The source of the sample is a study of vaccination and CD4 T cells after COVID-19.

Sequencing was carried out using CD4+ T cells from blood, cultured in vitro. This chain links TRBV20-1 with TRBJ1-2; TRBD1 matches at 8 bases. The TCR comes from a human donor who had recovered from COVID-19. The CDR3 reads CSARDRGRDYGYTF. CDR3 nucleotide sequence: TGCAGTGCTAGAGACAGGGGGCGCGACTATGGCTACACCTTC.